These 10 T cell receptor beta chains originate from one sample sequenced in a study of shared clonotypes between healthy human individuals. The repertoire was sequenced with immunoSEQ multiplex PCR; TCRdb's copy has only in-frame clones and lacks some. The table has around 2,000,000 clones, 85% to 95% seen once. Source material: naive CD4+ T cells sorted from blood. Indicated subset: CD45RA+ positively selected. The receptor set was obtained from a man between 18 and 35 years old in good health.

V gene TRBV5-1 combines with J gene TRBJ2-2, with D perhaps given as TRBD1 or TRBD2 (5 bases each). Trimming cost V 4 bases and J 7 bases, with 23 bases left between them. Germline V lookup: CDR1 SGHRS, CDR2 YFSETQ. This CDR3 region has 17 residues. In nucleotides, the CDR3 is TGCGCCAGCAGCCGCAGCATTGGGGGAGAGTCAGGCGGGGAGCTGTTTTTT. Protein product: CASSRSIGGESGGELFF. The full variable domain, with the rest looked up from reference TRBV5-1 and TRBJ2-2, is KAGVTQTPRYLIKTRGQQVTLSCSPISGHRSVSWYQQTPGQGLQFLFEYFSETQRNKGNFPGRFSGRQFSNSRSEMNVSTLELGDSALYLCASSRSIGGESGGELFFGEGSRLTVL.

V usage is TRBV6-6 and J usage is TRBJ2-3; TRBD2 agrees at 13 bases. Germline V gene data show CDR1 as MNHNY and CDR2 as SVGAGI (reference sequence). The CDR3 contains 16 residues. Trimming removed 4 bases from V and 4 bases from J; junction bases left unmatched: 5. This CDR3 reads CASSSGTSGVSDTQYF. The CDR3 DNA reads TGTGCCAGCAGTTCCGGGACTAGCGGGGTTTCAGATACGCAGTATTTT.

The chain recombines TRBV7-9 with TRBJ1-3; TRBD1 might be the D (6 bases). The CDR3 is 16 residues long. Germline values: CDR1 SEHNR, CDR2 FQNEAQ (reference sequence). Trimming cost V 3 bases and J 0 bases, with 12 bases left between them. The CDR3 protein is CASSFLGGISGNTIYF. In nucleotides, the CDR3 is TGTGCCAGCAGCTTCTTAGGGGGGATCTCTGGAAACACCATATATTTT. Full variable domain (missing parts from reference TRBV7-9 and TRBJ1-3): DTGVSQNPRHKITKRGQNVTFRCDPISEHNRLYWYRQTLGQGPEFLTYFQNEAQLEKSRLLSDRFSAERPKGSFSTLEIQRTEQGDSAMYLCASSFLGGISGNTIYFGEGSWLTVV.

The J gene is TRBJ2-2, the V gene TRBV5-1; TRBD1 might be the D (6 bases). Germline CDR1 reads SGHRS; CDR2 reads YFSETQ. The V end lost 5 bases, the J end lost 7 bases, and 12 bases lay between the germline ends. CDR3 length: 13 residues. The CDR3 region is CASRTLGGGELFF. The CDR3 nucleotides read TGCGCCAGCAGGACTTTAGGGGGCGGGGAGCTGTTTTTT.

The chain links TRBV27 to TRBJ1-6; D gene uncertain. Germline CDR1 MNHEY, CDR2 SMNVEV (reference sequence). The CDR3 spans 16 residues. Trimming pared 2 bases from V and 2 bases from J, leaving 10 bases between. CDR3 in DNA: TGTGCCAGCAGTTTAGGTACTTCAGCCTATAATTCACCCCTCCACTTT. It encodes CASSLGTSAYNSPLHF.

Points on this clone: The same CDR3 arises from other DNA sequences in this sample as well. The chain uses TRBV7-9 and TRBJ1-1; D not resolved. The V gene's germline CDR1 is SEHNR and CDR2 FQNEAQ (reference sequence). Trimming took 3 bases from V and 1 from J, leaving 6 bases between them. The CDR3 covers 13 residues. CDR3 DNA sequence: TGTGCCAGCAGCTTTTCGGGGAACACTGAAGCTTTCTTT. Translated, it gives CASSFSGNTEAFF.

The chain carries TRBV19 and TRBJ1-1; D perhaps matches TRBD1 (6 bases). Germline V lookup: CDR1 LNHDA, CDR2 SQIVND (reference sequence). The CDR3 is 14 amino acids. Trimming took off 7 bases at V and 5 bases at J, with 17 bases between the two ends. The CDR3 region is CASILSGGLTEAFF. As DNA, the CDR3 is TGTGCCAGTATACTATCGGGGGGGCTAACTGAAGCTTTCTTT.

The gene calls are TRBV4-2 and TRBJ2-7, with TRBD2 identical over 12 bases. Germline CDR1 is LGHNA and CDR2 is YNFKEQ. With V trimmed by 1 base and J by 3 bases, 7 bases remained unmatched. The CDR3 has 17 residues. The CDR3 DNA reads TGTGCCAGCAGCCAAGGATATTCTAGCGGGGGGGACTACGAGCAGTACTTC. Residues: CASSQGYSSGGDYEQYF.

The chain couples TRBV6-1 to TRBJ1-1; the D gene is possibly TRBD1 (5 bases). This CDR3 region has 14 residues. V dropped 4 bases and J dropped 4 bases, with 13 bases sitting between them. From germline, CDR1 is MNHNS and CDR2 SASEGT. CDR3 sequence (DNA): TGTGCCAGCAGTGGTCATCAGGGCGGCACTGAAGCTTTCTTT. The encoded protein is CASSGHQGGTEAFF.

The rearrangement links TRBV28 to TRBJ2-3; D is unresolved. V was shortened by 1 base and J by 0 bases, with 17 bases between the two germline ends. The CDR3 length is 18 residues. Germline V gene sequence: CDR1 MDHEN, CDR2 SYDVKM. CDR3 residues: CASSLYFALEASTDTQYF. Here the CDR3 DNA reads TGTGCCAGCAGTTTATACTTTGCTCTTGAAGCTAGCACAGATACGCAGTATTTT.